This T cell receptor beta chain is drawn from a study of CD8 T cell repertoires and HIV-1 epitope variants. At the level of the study: Twenty-five autologous and known Gag and Nef epitope variant peptides each stimulated T cells separately. Separate from the cultures, 1M uncultured T cells served as baseline. Epitopes were three Gag families plus Nef HW9 and YT9.

The V gene end was trimmed by 5 bases and the J gene end by 9 bases; junction bases not matched to a gene: 10. Germline V CDR1 and CDR2: MDHEN, SYDVKM. This CDR3 is 13 amino acids long. On the immunoSEQ platform, TCR beta CDR3s were sequenced at survey depth. Sequencing used immunoSEQ multiplex PCR; TCRdb keeps in-frame clones, though not all of them. Seen here are 95,000 or so clones, roughly 77% observed once, and the top ten hold roughly 26%. The source is a male donor with HIV. The sequencing input was uncultured baseline CD8+ T cells from peripheral blood mononuclear cells (PBMCs). The chain uses TRBV28 and TRBJ2-7; 7 bases line up with TRBD2. The CDR3: CASSRRLGEGQYF. CDR3 coding DNA: TGTGCCAGCAGTCGAAGGCTAGGGGAGGGGCAGTACTTC.